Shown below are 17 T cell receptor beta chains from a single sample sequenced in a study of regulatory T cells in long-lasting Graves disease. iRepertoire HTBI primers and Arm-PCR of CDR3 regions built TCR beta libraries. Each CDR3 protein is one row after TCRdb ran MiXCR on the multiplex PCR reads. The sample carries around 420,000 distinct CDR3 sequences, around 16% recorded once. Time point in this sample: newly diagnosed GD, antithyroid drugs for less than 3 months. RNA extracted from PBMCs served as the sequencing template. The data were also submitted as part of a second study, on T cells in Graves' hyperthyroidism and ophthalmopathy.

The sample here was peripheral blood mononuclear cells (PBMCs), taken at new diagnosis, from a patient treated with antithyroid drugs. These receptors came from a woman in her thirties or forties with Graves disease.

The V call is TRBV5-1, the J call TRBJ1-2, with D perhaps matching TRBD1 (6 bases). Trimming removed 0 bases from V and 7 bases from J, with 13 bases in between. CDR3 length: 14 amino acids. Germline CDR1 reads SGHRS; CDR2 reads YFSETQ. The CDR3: CASSLETGASGYTF. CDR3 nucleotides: TGCGCCAGCAGCTTGGAGACAGGCGCGAGTGGCTACACCTTC.

The CDR3 here is CASSLATGREENQPQHF. The CDR3 nucleotides read TGTGCCAGCAGCTTGGCGACAGGCCGGGAAGAAAATCAGCCCCAGCATTTT. This sequence joins TRBV5-6 and TRBJ1-5; weak D call: TRBD1 (6 bases). The V and J ends lost 0 bases and 4 bases respectively, with 17 bases between them. Per the germline V gene, CDR1 is SGHDT and CDR2 is YYEEEE. The CDR3 is made up of 17 amino acids.

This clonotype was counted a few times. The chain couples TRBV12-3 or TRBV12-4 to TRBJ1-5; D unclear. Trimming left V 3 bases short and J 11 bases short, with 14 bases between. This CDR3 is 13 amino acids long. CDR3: CASSFTWLRAQHF. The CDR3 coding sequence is TGTGCCAGCAGTTTTACATGGTTGCGGGCCCAGCATTTT.

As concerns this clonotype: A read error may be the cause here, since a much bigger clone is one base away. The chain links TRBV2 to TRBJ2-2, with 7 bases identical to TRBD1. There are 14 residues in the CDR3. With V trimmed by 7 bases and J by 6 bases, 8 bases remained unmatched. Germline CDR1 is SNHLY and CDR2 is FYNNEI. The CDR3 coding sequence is TGTGCCAGCAAAACAGGGGCAAACGCCGGGGAGCTGTTTTTT. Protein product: CASKTGANAGELFF.

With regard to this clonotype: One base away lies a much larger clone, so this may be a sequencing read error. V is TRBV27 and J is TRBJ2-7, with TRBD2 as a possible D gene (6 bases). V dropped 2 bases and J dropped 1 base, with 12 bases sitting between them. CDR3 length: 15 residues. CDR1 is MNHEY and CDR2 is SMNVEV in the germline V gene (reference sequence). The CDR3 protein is CASSLRGALSYEQYF. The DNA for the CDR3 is TGTGCCAGCAGTTTACGCGGGGCCCTTTCCTACGAGCAGTACTTC.

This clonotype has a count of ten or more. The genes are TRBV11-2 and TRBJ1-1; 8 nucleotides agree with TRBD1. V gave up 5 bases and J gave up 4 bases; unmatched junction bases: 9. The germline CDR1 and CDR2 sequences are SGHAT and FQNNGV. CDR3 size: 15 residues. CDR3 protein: CASSPPDRVFTEAFF. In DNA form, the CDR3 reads TGTGCCAGCAGCCCTCCGGACAGGGTGTTCACTGAAGCTTTCTTT.

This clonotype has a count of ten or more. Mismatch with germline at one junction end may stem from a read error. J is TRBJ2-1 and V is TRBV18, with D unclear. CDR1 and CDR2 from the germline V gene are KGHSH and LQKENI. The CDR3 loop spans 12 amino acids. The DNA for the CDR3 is TGTGCCAGCTCACCATTCGCAGAGACCCAATACTTC. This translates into CASSPFAETQYF.

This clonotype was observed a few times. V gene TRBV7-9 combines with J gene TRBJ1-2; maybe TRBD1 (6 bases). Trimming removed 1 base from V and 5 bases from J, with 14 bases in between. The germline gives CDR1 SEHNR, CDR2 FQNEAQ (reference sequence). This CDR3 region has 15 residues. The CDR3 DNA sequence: TGTGCCAGCAGCTTAGGTGGGGGCGAAGCTTATGGCTACACCTTC. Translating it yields CASSLGGGEAYGYTF.

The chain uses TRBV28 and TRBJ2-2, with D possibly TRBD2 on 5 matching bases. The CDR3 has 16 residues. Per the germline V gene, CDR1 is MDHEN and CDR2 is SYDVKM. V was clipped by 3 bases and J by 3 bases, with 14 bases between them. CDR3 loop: CASSFARASDTGELFF. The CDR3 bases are TGTGCCAGCAGTTTCGCGCGGGCCTCGGACACCGGGGAGCTGTTTTTT.

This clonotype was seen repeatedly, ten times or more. The CDR3 loop is CASSQDGRSYEQYF. Here the CDR3 DNA reads TGTGCCAGCAGTCAGGACGGGCGCTCCTACGAGCAGTACTTC. This rearrangement joins TRBV27 to TRBJ2-7; D gene ambiguous. Germline CDR1 is MNHEY and CDR2 is SMNVEV (reference sequence). V gave up 5 bases and J gave up 0 bases, with 11 bases separating them. The CDR3 length is 14 residues.

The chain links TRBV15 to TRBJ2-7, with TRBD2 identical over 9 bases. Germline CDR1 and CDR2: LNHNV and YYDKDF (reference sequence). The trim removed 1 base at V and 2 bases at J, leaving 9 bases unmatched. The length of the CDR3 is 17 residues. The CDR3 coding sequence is TGTGCCACCAGCAGAGTTAGCGGGAGTTCCTCCGCCTACGAGCAGTACTTC. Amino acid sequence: CATSRVSGSSSAYEQYF.

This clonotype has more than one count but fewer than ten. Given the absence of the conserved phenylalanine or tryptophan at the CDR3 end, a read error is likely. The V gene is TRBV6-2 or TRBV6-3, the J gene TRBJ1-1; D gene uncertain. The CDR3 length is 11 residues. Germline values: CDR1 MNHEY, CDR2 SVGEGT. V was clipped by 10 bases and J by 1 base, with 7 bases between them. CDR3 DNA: TGTGCCACCTACGAGAACACTGAAGCTTTCTCT. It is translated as CATYENTEAFS.

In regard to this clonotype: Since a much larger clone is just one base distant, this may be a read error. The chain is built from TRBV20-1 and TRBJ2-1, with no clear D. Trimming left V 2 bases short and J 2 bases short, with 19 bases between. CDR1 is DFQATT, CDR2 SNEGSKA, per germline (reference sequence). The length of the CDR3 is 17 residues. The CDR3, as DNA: TGCAGTGCTAGACCACTCTACCTTAGCAATACCTACAATGAGCAGTTCTTC. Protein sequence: CSARPLYLSNTYNEQFF.

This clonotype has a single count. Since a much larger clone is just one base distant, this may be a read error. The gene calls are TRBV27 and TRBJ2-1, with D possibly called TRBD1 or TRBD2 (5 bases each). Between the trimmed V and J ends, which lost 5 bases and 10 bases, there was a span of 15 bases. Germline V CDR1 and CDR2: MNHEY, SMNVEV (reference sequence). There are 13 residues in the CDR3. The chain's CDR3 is CASSRGSIYEQFF. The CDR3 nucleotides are TGTGCCAGCAGTCGGGGCAGCATTTACGAGCAGTTCTTC.

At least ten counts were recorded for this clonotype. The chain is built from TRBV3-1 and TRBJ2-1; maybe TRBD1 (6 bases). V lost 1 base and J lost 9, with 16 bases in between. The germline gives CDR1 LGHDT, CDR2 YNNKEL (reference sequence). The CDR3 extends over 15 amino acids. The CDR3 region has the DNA TGTGCCAGCAGCCAAGGCCTCCGGACAGACCCTGAGCAGTTCTTC. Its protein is CASSQGLRTDPEQFF.

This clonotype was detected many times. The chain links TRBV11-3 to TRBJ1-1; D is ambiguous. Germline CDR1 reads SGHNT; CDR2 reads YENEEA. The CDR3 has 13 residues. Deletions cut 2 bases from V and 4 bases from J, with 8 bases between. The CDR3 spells CASSLIGFTEAFF. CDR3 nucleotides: TGTGCCAGCAGCTTAATTGGGTTCACTGAAGCTTTCTTT.

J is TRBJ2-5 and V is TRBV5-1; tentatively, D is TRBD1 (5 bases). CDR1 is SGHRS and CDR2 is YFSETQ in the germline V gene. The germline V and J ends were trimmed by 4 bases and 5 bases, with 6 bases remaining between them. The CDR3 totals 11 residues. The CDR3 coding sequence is TGCGCCAGCAGCGACAGTGAGACCCAGTACTTC. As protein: CASSDSETQYF.